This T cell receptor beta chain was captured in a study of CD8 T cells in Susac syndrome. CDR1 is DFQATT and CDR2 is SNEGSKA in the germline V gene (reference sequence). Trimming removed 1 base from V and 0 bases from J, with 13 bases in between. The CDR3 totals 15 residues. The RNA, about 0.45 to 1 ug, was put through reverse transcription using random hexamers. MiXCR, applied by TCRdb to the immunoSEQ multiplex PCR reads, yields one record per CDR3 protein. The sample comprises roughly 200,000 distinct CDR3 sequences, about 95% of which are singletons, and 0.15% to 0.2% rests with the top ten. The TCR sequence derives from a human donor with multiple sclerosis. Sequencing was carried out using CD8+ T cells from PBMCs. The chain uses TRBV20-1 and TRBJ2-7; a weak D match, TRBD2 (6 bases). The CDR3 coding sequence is TGCAGTGCTAGAGGGCCAAGGGACTCCTCCTACGAGCAGTACTTC. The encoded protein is CSARGPRDSSYEQYF.